This T cell receptor (beta chain) was sequenced in a study of glioma-infiltrating T cells after dendritic cell vaccination. Study details: Dendritic cell vaccination trial patients had either newly diagnosed or recurrent glioblastoma.

The V gene end was trimmed by 6 bases and the J gene end by 6 bases; junction bases not matched to a gene: 10. CDR3 length: 15 amino acids. In germline, CDR1 is SNHLY, CDR2 FYNNEI. Sequenced by immunoSEQ multiplex PCR; TCRdb stores in-frame clones only, minus some. The data show under 70,000 clones, 75% to 90% seen once. Study results and caveats: No direct clonality-survival link was found; a diverse polyclonal response may matter.

Before vaccination, two weeks after the third vaccination, and at progression, PBMC were collected. This clone appeared once. Its antigen is unidentified. The TCR sequence derives from a human donor with glioblastoma. This chain connects TRBV2 to TRBJ1-5, with 8 bases fitting TRBD1. The input for sequencing was blood, taken before dendritic cell vaccination. CDR3 in DNA: TGTGCCAGCAGCACTCGGCAGGGGGCGATTCAGCCCCAGCATTTT. It specifies CASSTRQGAIQPQHF.